The rows below give T cell receptor beta chains drawn from one sample of a study of CD8 T cells in ankylosing spondylitis. Each CDR3 protein gets one entry after TCRdb re-called the 5' RACE reads with MiXCR. The sample includes fewer than 400,000 distinct CDR3 sequences, approximately 15% seen only once; the top ten take about 1.1%. Specimen: blood, either unsorted or a sorted T cell fraction (not recorded which). Every receptor here comes from a male donor with ankylosing spondylitis or in good health (not recorded which). Both conserved end residues are part of each CDR3. Size values are once, few and many counts, or a class for expanded clones, and some rows have none.

j_call v_call clone_size cdr3_aa
TRBJ1-5 TRBV9 once CASSGDVGSNQPQHF
TRBJ2-5 TRBV2 - CASSAGGALGTQYF
TRBJ2-2 TRBV12-3/TRBV12-4 - CASSLRGELFF
TRBJ2-2 TRBV3-1 - CASSQNRAGDTGELFF
TRBJ2-3 TRBV29-1 few CSVEDGRTRGTDTQYF
TRBJ1-2 TRBV30 few CAWAPGEGYGYTF
TRBJ2-1 TRBV7-2 - CASSDQDTNEQFF
TRBJ2-1 TRBV5-1 many CASSAVGGKQDNEQFF
TRBJ1-1 TRBV12-5 few CASGSPELRTEAFF
TRBJ2-7 TRBV12-3/TRBV12-4 many CASSFGTSGPPYEQYF
TRBJ2-3 TRBV5-5 - CASSRGLAGALQYF
TRBJ2-7 TRBV7-9 few CASSPRTAIYEQYF
TRBJ2-7 TRBV6-1 few CASSQDRASYEQYF
TRBJ2-3 TRBV10-1 - CASSDQGQYRDTQYF
TRBJ2-7 TRBV3-1 many CASSQTSSYEQYF
TRBJ1-4 TRBV20-1 few CSAREGRRKQEKLFF
TRBJ1-1 TRBV28 many CASSDPWGSRTGWEAFF
TRBJ2-3 TRBV6-1 - CASRNAGAAGVRTDTQYF
TRBJ2-7 TRBV20-1 - CSARTSGLIYEQYF
TRBJ1-1 TRBV2 - CASSGLTVNTEAFF
TRBJ2-3 TRBV20-1 many CSALFGTNRQYF
TRBJ1-2 TRBV9 few CASSTHSGANYGYTF
TRBJ2-1 TRBV15 few CATSRDLGGRGNEQFF
TRBJ1-5 TRBV10-3 - CAISEFTGDTQPQHF
TRBJ2-3 TRBV5-1 few CASSMGTSGGLTDTQYF
TRBJ1-4 TRBV3-1 - CASSSRQGGKLFF
TRBJ2-1 TRBV11-2 few CASSSQSYNEQFF
TRBJ2-7 TRBV11-2 few CASSLLAGGRDSSYEQYF